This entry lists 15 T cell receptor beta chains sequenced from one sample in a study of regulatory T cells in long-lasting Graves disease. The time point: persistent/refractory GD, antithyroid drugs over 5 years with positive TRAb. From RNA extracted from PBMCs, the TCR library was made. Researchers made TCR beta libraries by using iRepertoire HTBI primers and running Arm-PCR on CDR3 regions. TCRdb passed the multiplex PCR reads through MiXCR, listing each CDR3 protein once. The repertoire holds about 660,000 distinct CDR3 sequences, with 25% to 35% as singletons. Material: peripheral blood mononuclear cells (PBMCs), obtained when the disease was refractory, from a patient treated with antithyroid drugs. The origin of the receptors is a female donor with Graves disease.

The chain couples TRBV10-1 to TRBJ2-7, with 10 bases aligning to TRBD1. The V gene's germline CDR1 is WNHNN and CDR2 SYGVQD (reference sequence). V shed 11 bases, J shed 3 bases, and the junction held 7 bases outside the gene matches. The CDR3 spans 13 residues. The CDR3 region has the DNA TGCGCCGACCCGGGACAGGGGAACTACGAGCAGTACTTC. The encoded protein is CADPGQGNYEQYF.

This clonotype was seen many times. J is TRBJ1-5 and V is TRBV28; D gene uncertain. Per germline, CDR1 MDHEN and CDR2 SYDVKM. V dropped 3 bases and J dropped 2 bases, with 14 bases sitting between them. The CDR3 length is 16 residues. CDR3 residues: CASSFFGEGGNQPQHF. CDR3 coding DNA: TGTGCCAGCAGTTTCTTTGGGGAAGGTGGCAATCAGCCCCAGCATTTT.

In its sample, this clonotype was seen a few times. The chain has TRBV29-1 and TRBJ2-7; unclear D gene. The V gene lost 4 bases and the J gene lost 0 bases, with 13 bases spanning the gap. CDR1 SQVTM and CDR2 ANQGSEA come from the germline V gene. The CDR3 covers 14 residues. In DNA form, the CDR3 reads TGCAGCGTTGTCAGGATATCTGCCTCCTACGAGCAGTACTTC. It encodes CSVVRISASYEQYF.

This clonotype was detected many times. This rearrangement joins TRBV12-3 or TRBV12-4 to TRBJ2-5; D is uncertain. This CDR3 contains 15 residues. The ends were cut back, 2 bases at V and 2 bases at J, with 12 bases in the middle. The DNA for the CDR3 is TGTGCCAGCAGTTTAAGCACGGGCTCTCAAGAGACCCAGTACTTC. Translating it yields CASSLSTGSQETQYF.

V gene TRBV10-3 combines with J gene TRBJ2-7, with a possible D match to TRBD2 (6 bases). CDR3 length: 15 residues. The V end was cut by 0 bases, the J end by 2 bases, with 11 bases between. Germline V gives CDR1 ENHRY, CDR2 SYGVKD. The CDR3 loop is CAISESGGIPYEQYF. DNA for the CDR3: TGTGCCATCAGTGAGTCAGGCGGGATCCCCTACGAGCAGTACTTC.

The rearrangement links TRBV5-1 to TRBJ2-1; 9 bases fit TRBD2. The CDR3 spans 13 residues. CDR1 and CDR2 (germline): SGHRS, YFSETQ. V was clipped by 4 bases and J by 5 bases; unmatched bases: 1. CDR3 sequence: CASSRGGDNEQFF. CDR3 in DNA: TGCGCCAGCAGCCGCGGGGGGGACAATGAGCAGTTCTTC.

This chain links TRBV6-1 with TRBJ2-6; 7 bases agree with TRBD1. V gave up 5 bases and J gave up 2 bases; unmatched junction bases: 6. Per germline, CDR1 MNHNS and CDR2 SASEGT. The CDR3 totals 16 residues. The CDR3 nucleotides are TGTGCCAGCAGTAGGATAACAGGGGCTGGGGCCAACGTCCTGACTTTC. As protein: CASSRITGAGANVLTF.

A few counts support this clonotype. The DNA of the CDR3 is TGTGCCAGTAGTCTCCTAGCGGGAGCTTCCCCCGAGCAGTACTTC. Its protein is CASSLLAGASPEQYF. V gene TRBV19 combines with J gene TRBJ2-7; 10 nucleotides agree with TRBD2. Germline values: CDR1 LNHDA, CDR2 SQIVND (reference sequence). The CDR3 runs to 15 residues. V lost 5 bases to trimming and J lost 6 bases; unmatched junction nucleotides: 10.

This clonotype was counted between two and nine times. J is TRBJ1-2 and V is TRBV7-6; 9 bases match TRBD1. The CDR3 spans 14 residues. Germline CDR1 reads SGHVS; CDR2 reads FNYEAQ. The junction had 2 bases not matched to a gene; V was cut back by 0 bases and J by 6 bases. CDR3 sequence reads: CASSLAGQGHGYTF. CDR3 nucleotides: TGTGCCAGCAGCTTAGCGGGACAGGGACATGGCTACACCTTC.

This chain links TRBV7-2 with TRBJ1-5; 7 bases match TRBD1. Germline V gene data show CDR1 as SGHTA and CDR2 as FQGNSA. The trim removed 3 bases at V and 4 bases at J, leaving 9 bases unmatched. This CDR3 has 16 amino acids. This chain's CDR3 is CASSFTSGTDNQPQHF. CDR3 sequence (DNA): TGTGCCAGCAGCTTCACGTCCGGGACAGATAATCAGCCCCAGCATTTT.

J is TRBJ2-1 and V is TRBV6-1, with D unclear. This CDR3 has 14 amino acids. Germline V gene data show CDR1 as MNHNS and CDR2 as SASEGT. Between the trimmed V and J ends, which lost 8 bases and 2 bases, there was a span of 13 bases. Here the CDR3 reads CASSASPPYNEQFF. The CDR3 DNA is TGTGCCAGCTCGGCTAGTCCCCCCTACAATGAGCAGTTCTTC.

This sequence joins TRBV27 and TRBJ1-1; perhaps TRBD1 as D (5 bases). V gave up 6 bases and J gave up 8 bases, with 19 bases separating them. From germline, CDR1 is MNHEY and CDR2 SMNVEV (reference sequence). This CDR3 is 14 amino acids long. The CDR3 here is CASRPGIGGSEAFF. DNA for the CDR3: TGTGCCAGCAGACCAGGGATCGGGGGGTCAGAAGCTTTCTTT.

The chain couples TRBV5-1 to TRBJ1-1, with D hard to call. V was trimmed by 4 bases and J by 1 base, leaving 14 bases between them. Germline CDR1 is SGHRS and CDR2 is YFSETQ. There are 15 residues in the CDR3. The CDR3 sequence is CASSKDSRANTEAFF. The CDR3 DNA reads TGCGCCAGCAGCAAGGACTCCCGGGCGAACACTGAAGCTTTCTTT.

CDR3 amino acids: CASSLLLGQPFSTDTQYF. CDR3 nucleotides: TGTGCCAGCTCCTTACTTTTAGGACAGCCCTTCAGCACAGATACGCAGTATTTT. The J gene is TRBJ2-3, the V gene TRBV12-3 or TRBV12-4; TRBD1 is a possible D gene (6 bases). The ends were cut back, 8 bases at V and 0 bases at J, with 24 bases in the middle. The CDR3 has 18 residues.

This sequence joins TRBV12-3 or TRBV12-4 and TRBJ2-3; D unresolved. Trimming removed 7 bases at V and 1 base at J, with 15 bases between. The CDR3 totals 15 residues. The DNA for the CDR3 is TGTGCCAGCACCACAACGGATAGAGGCACAGATACGCAGTATTTT. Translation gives CASTTTDRGTDTQYF.